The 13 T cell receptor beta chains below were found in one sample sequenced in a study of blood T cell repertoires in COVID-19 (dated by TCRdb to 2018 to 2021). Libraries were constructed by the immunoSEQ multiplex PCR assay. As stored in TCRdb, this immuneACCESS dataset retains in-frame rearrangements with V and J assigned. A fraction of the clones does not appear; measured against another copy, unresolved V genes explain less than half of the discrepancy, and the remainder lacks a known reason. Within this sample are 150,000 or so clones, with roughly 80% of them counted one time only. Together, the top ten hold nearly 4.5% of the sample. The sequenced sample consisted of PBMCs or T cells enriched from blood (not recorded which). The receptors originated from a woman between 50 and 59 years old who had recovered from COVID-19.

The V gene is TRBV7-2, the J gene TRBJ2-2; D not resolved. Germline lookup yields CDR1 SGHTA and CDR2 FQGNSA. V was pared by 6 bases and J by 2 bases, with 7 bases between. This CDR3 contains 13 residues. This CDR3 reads CASRAVNTGELFF. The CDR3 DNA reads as TGTGCCAGCAGGGCGGTCAACACCGGGGAGCTGTTTTTT.

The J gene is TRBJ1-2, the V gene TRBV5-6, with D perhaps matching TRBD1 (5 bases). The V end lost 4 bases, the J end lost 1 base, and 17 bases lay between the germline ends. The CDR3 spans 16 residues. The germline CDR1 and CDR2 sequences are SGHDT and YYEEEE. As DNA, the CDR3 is TGTGCCAGCAGCCACAGGCCACAGACTTTTAACTATGGCTACACCTTC. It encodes CASSHRPQTFNYGYTF.

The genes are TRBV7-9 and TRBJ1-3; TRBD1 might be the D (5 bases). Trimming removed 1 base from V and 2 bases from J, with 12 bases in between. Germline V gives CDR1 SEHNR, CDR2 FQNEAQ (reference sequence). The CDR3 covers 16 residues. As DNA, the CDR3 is TGTGCCAGCAGCTTAGGACGCGGGACTCCTGGAAACACCATATATTTT. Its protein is CASSLGRGTPGNTIYF.

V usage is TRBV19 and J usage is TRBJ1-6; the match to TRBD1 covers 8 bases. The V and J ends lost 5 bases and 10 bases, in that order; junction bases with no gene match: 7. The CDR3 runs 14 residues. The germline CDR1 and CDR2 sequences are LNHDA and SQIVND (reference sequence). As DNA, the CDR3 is TGTGCCAGTAGTCCAGGACAGGGACGCTCACCCCTCCACTTT. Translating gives CASSPGQGRSPLHF.

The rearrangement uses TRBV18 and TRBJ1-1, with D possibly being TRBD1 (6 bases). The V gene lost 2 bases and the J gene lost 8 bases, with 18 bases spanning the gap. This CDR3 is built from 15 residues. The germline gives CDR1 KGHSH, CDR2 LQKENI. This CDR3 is CASSPGGGLSTEAFF. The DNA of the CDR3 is TGTGCCAGCTCACCAGGGGGGGGGCTATCGACCGAAGCTTTCTTT.

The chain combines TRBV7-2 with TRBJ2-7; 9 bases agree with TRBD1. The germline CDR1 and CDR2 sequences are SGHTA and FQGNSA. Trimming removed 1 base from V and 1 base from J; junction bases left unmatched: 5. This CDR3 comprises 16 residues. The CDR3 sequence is CASSLVGQGLSYEQYV. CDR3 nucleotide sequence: TGTGCCAGCAGCTTAGTCGGACAGGGGCTTTCCTACGAGCAGTACGTC.

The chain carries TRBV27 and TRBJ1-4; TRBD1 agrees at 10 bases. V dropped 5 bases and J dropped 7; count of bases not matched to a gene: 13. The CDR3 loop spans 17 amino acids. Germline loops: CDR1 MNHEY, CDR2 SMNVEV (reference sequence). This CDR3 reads CASSRQGASVVGEKLFF. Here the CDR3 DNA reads TGTGCCAGCAGTAGACAGGGGGCTAGTGTGGTTGGTGAAAAACTGTTTTTT.

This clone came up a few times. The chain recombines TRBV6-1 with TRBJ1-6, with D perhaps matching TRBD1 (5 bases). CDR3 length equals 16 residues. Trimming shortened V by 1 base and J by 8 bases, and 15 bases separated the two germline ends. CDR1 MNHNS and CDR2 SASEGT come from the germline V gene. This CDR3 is CASSEVAGRGDSPLHF. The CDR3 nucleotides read TGTGCCAGCAGTGAAGTTGCGGGAAGGGGCGATTCACCCCTCCACTTT.

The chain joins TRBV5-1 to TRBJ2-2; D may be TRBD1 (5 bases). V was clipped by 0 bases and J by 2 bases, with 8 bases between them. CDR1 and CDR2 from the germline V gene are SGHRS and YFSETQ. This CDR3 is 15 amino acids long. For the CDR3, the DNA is TGCGCCAGCAGCTTGGCAGGGATCAACACCGGGGAGCTGTTTTTT. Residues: CASSLAGINTGELFF.

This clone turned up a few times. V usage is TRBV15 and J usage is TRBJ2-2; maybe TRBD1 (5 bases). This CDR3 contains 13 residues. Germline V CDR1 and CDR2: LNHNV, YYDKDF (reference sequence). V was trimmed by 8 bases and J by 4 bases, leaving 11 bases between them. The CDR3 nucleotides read TGTGCCACCCACAAGGGGTTCACCGGGGAGCTGTTTTTT. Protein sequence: CATHKGFTGELFF.

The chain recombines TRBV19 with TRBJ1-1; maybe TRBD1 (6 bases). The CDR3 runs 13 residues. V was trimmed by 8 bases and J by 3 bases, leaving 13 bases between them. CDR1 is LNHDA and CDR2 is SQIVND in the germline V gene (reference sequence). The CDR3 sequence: CASATGLDTEAFF. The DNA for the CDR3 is TGTGCCAGTGCTACAGGGTTGGACACTGAAGCTTTCTTT.

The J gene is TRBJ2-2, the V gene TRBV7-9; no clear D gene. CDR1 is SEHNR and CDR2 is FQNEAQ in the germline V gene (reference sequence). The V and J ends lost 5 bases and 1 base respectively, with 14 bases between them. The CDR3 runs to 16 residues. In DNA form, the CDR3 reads TGTGCCAGCAGCACGAGAGGAGTAGTGAACACCGGGGAGCTGTTTTTT. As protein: CASSTRGVVNTGELFF.

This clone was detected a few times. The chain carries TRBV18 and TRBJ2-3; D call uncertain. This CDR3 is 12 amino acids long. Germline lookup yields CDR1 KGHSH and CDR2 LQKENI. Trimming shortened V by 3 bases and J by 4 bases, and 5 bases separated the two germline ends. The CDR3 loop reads CASSPSADTQYF. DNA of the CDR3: TGTGCCAGCTCACCCTCCGCAGATACGCAGTATTTT.